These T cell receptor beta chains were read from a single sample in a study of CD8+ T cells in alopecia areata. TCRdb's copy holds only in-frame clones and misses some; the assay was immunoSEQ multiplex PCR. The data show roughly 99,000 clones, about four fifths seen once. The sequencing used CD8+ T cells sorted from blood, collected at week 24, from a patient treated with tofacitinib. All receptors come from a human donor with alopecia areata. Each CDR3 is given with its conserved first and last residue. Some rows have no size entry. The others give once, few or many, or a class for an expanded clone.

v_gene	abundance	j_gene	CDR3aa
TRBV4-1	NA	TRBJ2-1	CASSQDSRGEVSEQFF
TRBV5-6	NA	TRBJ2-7	CASTPDGSYEQYF
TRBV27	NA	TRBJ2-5	CASSYLESQETQYF
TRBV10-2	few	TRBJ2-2	CASSGALPLTGGKLKTNTGELFF
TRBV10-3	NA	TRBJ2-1	CAITGLAGEGEQFF
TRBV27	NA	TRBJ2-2	CASSLLGRELFF
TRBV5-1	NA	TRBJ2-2	CASSGGLNTGELFF
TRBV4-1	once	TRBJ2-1	CASSQVWQGAGNEQFF
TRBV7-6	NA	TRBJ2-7	CASSSGTGTYEQYF
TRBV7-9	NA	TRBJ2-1	CASSPGTGGLTEQFF
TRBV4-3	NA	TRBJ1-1	CASSQVRARENTEAFF
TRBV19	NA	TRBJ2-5	CASRPGLAEQETQYF
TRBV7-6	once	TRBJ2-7	CASSLGDGVGYEQYF
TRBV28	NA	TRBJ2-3	CASSPWQGSADTQYF
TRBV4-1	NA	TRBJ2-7	CASSQERLPAYEQYF
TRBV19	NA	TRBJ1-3	CASSMDRTVSGNTIYF
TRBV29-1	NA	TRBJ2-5	CSSWAETQYF
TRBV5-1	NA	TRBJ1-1	CASSLAAIASSRGPGTEAFF
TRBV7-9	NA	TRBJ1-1	CASSFGGLFEAFF
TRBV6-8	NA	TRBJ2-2	CASSLAGGTNTGELFF
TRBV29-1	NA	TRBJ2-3	CSVLHSGISTDTQYF
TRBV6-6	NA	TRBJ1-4	CASSTTGVEEKLFF
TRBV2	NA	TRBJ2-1	CASSDLVGGPPGEQFF
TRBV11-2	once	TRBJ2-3	CASSPGTGRTTDTQYF
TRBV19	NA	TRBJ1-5	CASSILGGSNQPQHF
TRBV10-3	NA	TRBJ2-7	CAIREPGQGSYEQYF
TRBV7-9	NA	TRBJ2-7	CASSLFLAGPYEQYF
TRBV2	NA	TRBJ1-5	CASSEAGRSNQPQHF
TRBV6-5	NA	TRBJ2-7	CASSYGTSALVYEQYF
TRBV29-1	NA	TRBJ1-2	CSVVGTVHGYTF
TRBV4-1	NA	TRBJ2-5	CASSQVANQETQYF
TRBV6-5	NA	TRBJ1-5	CASSPGQGVFQPQHF
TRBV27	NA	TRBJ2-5	CASSLYSGGSAETQYF
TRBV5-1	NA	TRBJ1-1	CASSLGVTGGLTEAFF
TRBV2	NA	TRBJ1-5	CASSGAGNQPQHF
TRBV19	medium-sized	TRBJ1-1	CASISQGTQTTEAFF
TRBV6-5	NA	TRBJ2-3	CASRPDFTDTQYF
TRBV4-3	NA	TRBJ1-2	CASSQEDRAYYGYTF
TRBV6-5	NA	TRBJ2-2	CASSYAYGIGTGELFF